This record concerns one T cell receptor beta chain sequence. It has no known antigen specificity. A read error is possible here, since a much larger clone lies one base away. To prepare the library, PCR was applied. Instrument on record: Illumina HiSeq 4000. High-throughput sequencing was used to profile the CDR3 region of the TCR beta-chain in every patient. In the authors' own workflow: The researchers built a classifier to tell apart papillary thyroid cancer patients with distant metastasis, based on CDR3 differences among clinicopathological groups. The Shannon index was used to assess repertoire diversity, and the Morisita-Horn index was used to assess tumor-blood repertoire similarity. TCRdb reprocessing: public reads trimmed at Q25 with fastp, clones called with MiXCR, in-frame beta chains kept. TCRdb's processing, not the study's, gives the V and J calls here. For this sample the table gives approximately 25,000 clones, of which 20% to 30% were detected only once. In total, the top ten clones hold about 16% of the sample.

Spanning cysteine to phenylalanine, the CDR3 consists of 12 amino acids. The DNA shown is the 36-base CDR3, in frame from base 1. The CDR1 and CDR2 encoded by the germline V gene (reference sequence) are DFQATT and SNEGSKA. V sheds 6 bases and J sheds 5 bases, leaving 13 bases between their ends. No patient had received any treatment before thyroid surgery. Patient clinical samples collected from about 2012 to 2019 were retrospectively analysed using T-cell receptor beta sequencing. These data originate in a study of metastatic and nonmetastatic thyroid tumors (dated by TCRdb to about 2020). About the study as a whole: The researchers compared repertoires between peripheral blood samples and tumor or nodule tissue samples from patients with malignant or benign thyroid disease. Results and caveats for the whole study, not just this receptor: TCR beta diversity was reported as significantly higher in malignant tumors than in benign nodules, in both blood and tumor samples.

The chain employs TRBV20-1 and TRBJ2-5; perhaps TRBD1 is the D gene, with 5 bases matching. The clonotype originates from a male donor with papillary thyroid cancer or a benign thyroid nodule (not recorded which). Some clones in this sample may be carry-over from other donors' samples. The specimen sequenced was blood. The CDR3 corresponds to CSATGRDETQYF. The nucleotide sequence reads TGCAGTGCAACCGGCAGGGATGAGACCCAGTACTTC.